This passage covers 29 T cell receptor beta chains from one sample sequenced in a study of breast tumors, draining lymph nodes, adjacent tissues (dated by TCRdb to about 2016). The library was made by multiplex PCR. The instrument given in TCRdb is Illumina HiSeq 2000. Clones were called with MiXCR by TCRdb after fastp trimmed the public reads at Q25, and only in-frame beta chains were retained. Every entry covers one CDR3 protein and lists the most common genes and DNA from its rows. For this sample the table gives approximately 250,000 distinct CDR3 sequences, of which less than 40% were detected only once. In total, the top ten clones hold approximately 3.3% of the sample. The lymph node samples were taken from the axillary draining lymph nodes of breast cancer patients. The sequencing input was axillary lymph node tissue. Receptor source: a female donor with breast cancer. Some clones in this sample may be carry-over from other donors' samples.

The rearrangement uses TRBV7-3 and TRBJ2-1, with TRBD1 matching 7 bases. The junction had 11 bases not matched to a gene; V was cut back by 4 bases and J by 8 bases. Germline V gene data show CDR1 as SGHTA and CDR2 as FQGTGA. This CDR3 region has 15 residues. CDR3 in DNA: TGTGCCAGCAGCTCAGCAGACAGGGTCGGGGATGAGCAGTTCTTC. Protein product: CASSSADRVGDEQFF.

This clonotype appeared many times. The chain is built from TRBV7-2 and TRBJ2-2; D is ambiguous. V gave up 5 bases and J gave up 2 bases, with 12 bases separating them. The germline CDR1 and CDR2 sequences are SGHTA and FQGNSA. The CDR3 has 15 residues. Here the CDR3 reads CASSLTRGNTGELFF. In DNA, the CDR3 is TGTGCCAGCAGCCTCACCCGAGGCAACACCGGGGAGCTGTTTTTT. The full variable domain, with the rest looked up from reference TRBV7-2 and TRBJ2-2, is GAGVSQSPSNKVTEKGKDVELRCDPISGHTALYWYRQSLGQGLEFLIYFQGNSAPDKSGLPSDRFSAERTGGSVSTLTIQRTQQEDSAVYLCASSLTRGNTGELFFGEGSRLTVL.

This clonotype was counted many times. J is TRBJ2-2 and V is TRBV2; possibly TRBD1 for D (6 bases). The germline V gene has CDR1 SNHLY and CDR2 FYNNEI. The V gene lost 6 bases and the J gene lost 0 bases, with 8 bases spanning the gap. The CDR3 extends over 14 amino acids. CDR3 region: CASRQGPNTGELFF. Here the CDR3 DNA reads TGTGCCAGCAGACAGGGCCCGAACACCGGGGAGCTGTTTTTT.

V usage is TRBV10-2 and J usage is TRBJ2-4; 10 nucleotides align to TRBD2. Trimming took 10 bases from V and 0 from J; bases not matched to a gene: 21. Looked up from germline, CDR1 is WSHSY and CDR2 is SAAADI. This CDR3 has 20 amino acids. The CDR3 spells CATSQLPSGRVLLAKNIQYF. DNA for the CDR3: TGCGCCACCTCACAACTTCCTAGCGGGAGAGTCCTACTAGCCAAAAACATTCAGTACTTC.

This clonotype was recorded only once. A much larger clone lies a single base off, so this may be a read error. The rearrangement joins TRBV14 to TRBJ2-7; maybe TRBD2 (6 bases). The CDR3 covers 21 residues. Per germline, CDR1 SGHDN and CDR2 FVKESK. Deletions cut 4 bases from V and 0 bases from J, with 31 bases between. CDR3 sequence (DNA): TGTGCCAGCAGCCTGTTAGATGAGGGCCTACGGGACTCCCTCACCTCCTACGAGCAGTACTTC. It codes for CASSLLDEGLRDSLTSYEQYF.

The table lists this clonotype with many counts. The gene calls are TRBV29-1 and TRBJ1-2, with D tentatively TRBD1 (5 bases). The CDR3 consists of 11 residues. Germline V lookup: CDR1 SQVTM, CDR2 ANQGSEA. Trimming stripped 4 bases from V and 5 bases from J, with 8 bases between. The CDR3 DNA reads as TGCAGCGTTGGGGGCGGGTATGGCTACACCTTC. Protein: CSVGGGYGYTF.

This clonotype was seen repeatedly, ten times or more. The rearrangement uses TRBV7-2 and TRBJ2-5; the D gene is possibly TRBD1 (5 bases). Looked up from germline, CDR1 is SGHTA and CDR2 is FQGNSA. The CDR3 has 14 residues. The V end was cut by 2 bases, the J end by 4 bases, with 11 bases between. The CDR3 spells CASSLQAGRETQYF. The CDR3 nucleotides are TGTGCCAGCAGCTTACAGGCAGGGCGAGAGACCCAGTACTTC.

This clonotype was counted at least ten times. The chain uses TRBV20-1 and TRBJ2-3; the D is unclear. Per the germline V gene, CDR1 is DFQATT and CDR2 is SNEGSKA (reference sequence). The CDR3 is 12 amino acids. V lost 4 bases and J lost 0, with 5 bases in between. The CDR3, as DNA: TGCAGTGCTAATCCTAGCACAGATACGCAGTATTTT. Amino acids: CSANPSTDTQYF.

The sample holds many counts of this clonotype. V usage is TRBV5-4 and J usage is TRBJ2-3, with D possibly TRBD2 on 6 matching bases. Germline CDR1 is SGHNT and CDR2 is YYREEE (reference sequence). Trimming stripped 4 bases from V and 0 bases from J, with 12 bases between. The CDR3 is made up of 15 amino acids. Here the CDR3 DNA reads TGTGCCAGCAGCCCGTCGGAGGGGAGCACAGATACGCAGTATTTT. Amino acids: CASSPSEGSTDTQYF.

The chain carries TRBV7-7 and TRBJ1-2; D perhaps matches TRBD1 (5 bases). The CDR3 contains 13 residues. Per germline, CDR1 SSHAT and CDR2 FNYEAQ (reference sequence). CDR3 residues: CASKSGTSRGYTF. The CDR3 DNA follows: TGTGCTAGTAAGTCGGGGACGTCGCGTGGCTACACCTTC.

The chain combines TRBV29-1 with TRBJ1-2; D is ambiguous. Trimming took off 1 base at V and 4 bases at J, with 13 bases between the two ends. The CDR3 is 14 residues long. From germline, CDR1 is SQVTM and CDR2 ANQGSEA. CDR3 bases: TGCAGCGTTGAAGGGACTAGCGGGAGCTATGGCTACACCTTC. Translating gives CSVEGTSGSYGYTF.

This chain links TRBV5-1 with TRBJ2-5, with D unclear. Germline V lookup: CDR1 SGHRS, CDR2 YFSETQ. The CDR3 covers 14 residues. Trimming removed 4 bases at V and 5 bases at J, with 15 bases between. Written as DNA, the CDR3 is TGCGCCAGCAGCGTACGAGGCGGCACCGAGACCCAGTACTTC. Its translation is CASSVRGGTETQYF.

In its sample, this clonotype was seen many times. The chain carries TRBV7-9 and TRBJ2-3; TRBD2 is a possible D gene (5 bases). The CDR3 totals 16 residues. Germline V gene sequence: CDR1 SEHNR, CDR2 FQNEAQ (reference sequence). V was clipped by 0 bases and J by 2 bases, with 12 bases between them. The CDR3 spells CASSLASGLPTDTQYF. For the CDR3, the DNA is TGTGCCAGCAGCTTAGCGTCGGGGTTGCCCACAGATACGCAGTATTTT.

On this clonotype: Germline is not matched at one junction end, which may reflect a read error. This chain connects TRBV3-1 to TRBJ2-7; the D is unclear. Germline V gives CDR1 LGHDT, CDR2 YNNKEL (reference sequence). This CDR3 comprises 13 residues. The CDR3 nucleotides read TGCGCCAGCAGTTTACAGCAGGCCTACGAGCAGTACTTC. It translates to CASSLQQAYEQYF.

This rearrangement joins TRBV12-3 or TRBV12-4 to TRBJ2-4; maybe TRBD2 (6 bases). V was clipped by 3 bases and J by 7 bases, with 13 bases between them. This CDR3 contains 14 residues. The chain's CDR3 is CASSFGTASNIQYF. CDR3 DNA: TGTGCCAGCAGTTTCGGGACTGCCTCCAACATTCAGTACTTC.

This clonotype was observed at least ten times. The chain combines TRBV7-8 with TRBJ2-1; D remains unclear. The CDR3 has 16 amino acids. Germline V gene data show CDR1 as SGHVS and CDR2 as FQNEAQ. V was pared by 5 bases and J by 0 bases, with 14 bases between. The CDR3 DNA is TGTGCCAGCAGCCTCCTGTCCAGCTACTCCTACAATGAGCAGTTCTTC. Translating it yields CASSLLSSYSYNEQFF.

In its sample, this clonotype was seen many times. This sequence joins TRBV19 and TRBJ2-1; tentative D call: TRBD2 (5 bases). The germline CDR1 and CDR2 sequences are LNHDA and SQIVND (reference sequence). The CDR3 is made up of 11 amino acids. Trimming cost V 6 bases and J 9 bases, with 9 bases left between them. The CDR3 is CASRGEFEQFF. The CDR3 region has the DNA TGTGCCAGTAGGGGAGAATTTGAGCAGTTCTTC.

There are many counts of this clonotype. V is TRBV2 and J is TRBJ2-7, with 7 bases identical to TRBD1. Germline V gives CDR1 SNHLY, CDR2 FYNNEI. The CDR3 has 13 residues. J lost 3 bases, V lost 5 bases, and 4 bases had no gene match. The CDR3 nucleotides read TGTGCCAGCAGTCCGACAGGGTTCTACGAGCAGTACTTC. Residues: CASSPTGFYEQYF.

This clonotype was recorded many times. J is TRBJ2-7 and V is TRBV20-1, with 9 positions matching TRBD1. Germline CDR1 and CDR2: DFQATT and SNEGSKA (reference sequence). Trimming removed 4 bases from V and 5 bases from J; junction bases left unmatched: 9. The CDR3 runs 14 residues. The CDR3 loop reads CSATPGTGTDEQYF. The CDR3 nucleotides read TGCAGTGCTACCCCCGGGACAGGGACCGACGAGCAGTACTTC.

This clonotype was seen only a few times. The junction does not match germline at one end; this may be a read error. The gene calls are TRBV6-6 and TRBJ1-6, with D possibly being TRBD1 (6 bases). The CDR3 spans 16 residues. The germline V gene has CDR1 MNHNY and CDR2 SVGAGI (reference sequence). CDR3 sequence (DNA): TGTGCCAGCAGTCACTCGACAGGACTTGAGGGTTCACCCCTCCACTTT. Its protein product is CASSHSTGLEGSPLHF.

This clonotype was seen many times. The CDR3 reads CASSVCKVSNQPQHF. CDR3 nucleotide sequence: TGTGCCAGCAGCGTCTGTAAGGTCTCGAATCAGCCCCAGCATTTT. The chain links TRBV25-1 to TRBJ1-5; D remains ambiguous. CDR3 length: 15 amino acids. The V and J ends lost 6 bases and 4 bases respectively, with 16 bases between them. Germline lookup yields CDR1 MGHDK and CDR2 SYGVNS.

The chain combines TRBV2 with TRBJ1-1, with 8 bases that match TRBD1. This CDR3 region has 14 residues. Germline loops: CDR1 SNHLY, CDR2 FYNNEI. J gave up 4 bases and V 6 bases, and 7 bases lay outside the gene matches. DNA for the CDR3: TGTGCCAGCAGAGACAGGGGTTCTGGCACTGAAGCTTTCTTT. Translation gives CASRDRGSGTEAFF.

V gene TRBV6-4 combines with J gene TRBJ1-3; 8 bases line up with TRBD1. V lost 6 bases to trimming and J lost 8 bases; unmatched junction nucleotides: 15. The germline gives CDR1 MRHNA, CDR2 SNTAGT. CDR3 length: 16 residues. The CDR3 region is CASSKDRAGYGYTIYF. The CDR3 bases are TGTGCCAGCAGCAAGGACAGGGCGGGCTATGGCTACACCATATATTTT.

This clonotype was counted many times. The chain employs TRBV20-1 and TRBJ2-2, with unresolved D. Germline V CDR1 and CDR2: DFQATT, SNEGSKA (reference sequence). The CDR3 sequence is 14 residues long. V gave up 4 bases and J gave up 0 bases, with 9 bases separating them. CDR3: CSAIRSANTGELFF. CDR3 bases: TGCAGTGCTATCCGCTCAGCGAACACCGGGGAGCTGTTTTTT.

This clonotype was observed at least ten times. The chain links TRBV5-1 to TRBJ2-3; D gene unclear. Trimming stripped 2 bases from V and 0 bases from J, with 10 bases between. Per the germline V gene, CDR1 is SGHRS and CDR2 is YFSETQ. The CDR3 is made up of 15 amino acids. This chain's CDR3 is CASSLMTASTDTQYF. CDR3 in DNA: TGCGCCAGCAGCTTAATGACGGCTAGCACAGATACGCAGTATTTT.

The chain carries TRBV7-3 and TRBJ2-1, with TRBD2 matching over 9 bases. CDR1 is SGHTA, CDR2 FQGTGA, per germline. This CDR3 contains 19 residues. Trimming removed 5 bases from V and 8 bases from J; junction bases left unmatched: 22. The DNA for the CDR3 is TGTGCCAGCAGCACCCCGCGGCGGGGGGGACGGGGAGGTCTCGATGAGCAGTTCTTC. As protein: CASSTPRRGGRGGLDEQFF.

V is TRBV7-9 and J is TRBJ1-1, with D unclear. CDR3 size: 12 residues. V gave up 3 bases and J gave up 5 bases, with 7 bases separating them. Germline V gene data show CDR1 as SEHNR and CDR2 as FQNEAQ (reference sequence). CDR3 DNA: TGTGCCAGCAGCTTCCTGGATACTGAAGCTTTCTTT. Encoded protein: CASSFLDTEAFF.

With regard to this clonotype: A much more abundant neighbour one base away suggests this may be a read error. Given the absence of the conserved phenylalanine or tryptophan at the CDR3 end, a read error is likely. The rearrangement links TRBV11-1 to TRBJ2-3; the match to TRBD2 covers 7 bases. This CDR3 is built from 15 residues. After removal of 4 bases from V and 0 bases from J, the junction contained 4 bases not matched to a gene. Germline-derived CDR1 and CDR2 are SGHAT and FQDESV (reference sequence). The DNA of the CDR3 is TGTGCCAGCAGCTCCACTAGCGTTAGCACAGATACGCAGTATCTT. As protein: CASSSTSVSTDTQYL.

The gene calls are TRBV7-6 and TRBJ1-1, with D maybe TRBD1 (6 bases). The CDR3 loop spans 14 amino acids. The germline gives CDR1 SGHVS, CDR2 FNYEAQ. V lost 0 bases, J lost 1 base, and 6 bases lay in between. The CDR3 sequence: CASSLAGGNTEAFF. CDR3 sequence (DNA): TGTGCCAGCAGCTTAGCAGGGGGGAACACTGAAGCTTTCTTT.